This passage covers 3 T cell receptor beta chains from one sample sequenced in a study of long-term antiretroviral therapy in people with HIV (dated by TCRdb to between 2021 and 2024). The immunoSEQ hsTCRB v3.0 assay was used at survey level resolution for TRB variable region sequencing. Imported from immuneACCESS, the table was reduced by TCRdb to in-frame sequences with V and J called. These copies leave out some clones; in studies compared against another copy, an unresolved V gene accounts for under half, and the cause of the remainder is not known. The sample yields about 30,000 clones; about 88% were counted once. Roughly 1% of the sample belongs to the ten largest clones. The sequencing here drew on unsorted PBMCs, taken 2 years after starting antiretroviral therapy. The receptors originated from a man over 45 with HIV.

CDR3 region: CASSFELLGGLNEKLFF. DNA for the CDR3: TGTGCCAGCAGTTTTGAATTGCTCGGGGGGCTCAATGAAAAACTGTTTTTT. The chain joins TRBV28 to TRBJ1-4, with D possibly TRBD1 on 6 matching bases. Per germline, CDR1 MDHEN and CDR2 SYDVKM. The CDR3 covers 17 residues. Trimming shortened V by 3 bases and J by 5 bases, and 19 bases separated the two germline ends.

This clone has just one count. The rearrangement links TRBV18 to TRBJ1-1, with D tentatively TRBD1 (5 bases). From germline, CDR1 is KGHSH and CDR2 LQKENI. V gave up 0 bases and J gave up 3 bases, with 8 bases separating them. This CDR3 has 14 residues. The CDR3 DNA follows: TGTGCCAGCTCACCACCTTTGGGGGACACTGAAGCTTTCTTT. This gives the protein CASSPPLGDTEAFF.

This chain links TRBV21-1 with TRBJ2-1; the table's D gene call, TRBD2, was not cross checked with the DNA. TRBV21-1 is a pseudogene segment. The CDR3 runs 17 residues. CDR3 protein: CASSPTSGRPNYNEQFF. CDR3 bases: TGTGCCAGCAGCCCGACTAGCGGGAGGCCCAACTACAATGAGCAGTTCTTC.